Detailed here is one T cell receptor (beta chain). What it recognizes is unknown. Germline CDR1 is SQVTM and CDR2 is ANQGSEA. The V end was cut by 5 bases, the J end by 3 bases, with 7 bases between. This CDR3 is built from 11 residues. The sample belongs to a study of T cell responses to AZD1222 COVID-19 vaccine. The study, taken as a whole, reports: Only five to seven AZD1222 recipients were seropositive at baseline.

TCRdb's table, derived via immunoSEQ multiplex PCR, lists solely in-frame clones and lacks some. The table includes approximately 25,000 clones, 92% detected once. Sequences were derived from peripheral blood, sampled 28 days after the second AZD1222 dose. This chain links TRBV29-1 with TRBJ1-1; D gene uncertain. This sequence was found in an adult who received the AZD1222 COVID-19 vaccine. This CDR3 reads CSVHRDTEAFF. The CDR3 coding sequence is TGCAGCGTTCACCGGGACACTGAAGCTTTCTTT.